The next 6 T cell receptor beta chains were all read from a single sample in a study of blood T cell repertoires in COVID-19. Measured with immunoSEQ multiplex PCR; TCRdb has only the in-frame clones, and not every one. The table records some 80,000 clones, about three quarters of them present only once. The source material was peripheral blood. These receptors were collected from a woman aged 80 or older with active or convalescent COVID-19.

The chain has TRBV5-1 and TRBJ2-4; 10 bases fit TRBD2. V gave up 3 bases and J gave up 7 bases; unmatched junction bases: 4. The CDR3 loop spans 14 amino acids. CDR1 and CDR2 (germline): SGHRS, YFSETQ. The CDR3 sequence is CASSSSGGGNIQYF. CDR3 DNA sequence: TGCGCCAGCAGCTCCAGCGGGGGGGGGAACATTCAGTACTTC.

V usage is TRBV7-6 and J usage is TRBJ1-3, with 7 bases fitting TRBD1. CDR3 length equals 16 residues. Germline loops: CDR1 SGHVS, CDR2 FNYEAQ. Unmatched junction bases numbered 6, after V lost 0 bases and J lost 4 bases. CDR3 loop: CASSLAEGAPGNTIYF. CDR3 nucleotides: TGTGCCAGCAGCTTAGCTGAGGGGGCGCCGGGAAACACCATATATTTT.

The chain joins TRBV5-4 to TRBJ1-3; D might be TRBD1 (5 bases). This CDR3 is 14 amino acids long. CDR1 SGHNT and CDR2 YYREEE come from the germline V gene (reference sequence). Trimming took off 0 bases at V and 8 bases at J, with 12 bases between the two ends. CDR3 residues: CASSLGGDRDTIYF. The CDR3 bases are TGTGCCAGCAGCTTGGGCGGGGACCGGGACACCATATATTTT.

The chain recombines TRBV5-4 with TRBJ2-1; no clear D. The length of the CDR3 is 13 residues. Germline assignment: CDR1 SGHNT and CDR2 YYREEE (reference sequence). V was cut by 0 bases and J by 8 bases, with 9 bases left in between. In nucleotides, the CDR3 is TGTGCCAGCAGCTTGGTTAGCATTGATGAGCAGTTCTTC. Amino acids: CASSLVSIDEQFF.

This chain joins TRBV12-3 or TRBV12-4 and TRBJ1-1; 7 bases match TRBD1. This CDR3 is 13 amino acids long. The V and J ends lost 4 bases and 7 bases, in that order; junction bases with no gene match: 6. The DNA for the CDR3 is TGTGCCAGCAGTTCCGGGACAGCGGATGAAGCTTTCTTT. This translates into CASSSGTADEAFF.

There are a few counts of this clone. The gene calls are TRBV19 and TRBJ1-1, with a possible D match to TRBD1 (5 bases). This CDR3 is 16 amino acids long. Between the trimmed V and J ends, which lost 1 base and 3 bases, there was a span of 15 bases. Germline CDR1 and CDR2: LNHDA and SQIVND (reference sequence). The CDR3 DNA sequence: TGTGCCAGTAGTATAGGGGGCACGGGGGGAGACACTGAAGCTTTCTTT. Translation gives CASSIGGTGGDTEAFF.